The source of this TCR beta chain is a study of post-analysis software for immune sequencing data. About the research overall: Recorded subtypes: relapsing-remitting, secondary progressive, progressive-relapsing; some patients unannotated.

Study observations and caveats: When compared against controls, multiple sclerosis patients showed significantly lower normalized Chao1 diversity. Strong co-clustering by F measure linked samples that shared a preparation batch. In patients, TRBV5-6, TRBV5-1 and TRBV20-1 belonged to five TRBV segments found more frequently than in controls.

As for this clonotype: Its specificity is unknown.

Germline V gene data show CDR1 as DFQATT and CDR2 as SNEGSKA (reference sequence). The CDR3 contains 16 residues. V dropped 6 bases and J dropped 0 bases, with 20 bases sitting between them. The authors incorporated unique molecular identifiers into the TCR beta cDNA libraries. Between roughly 1 and 10 million T cells gave rise to 500,000 to 600,000 cDNA molecules. From the PCR reads, TCRdb called clonotypes with MiXCR, one entry per CDR3 protein. Here the sample spans a few hundred thousand distinct CDR3 sequences, less than 40% being singletons. The V and J genes are TRBV20-1 and TRBJ1-2, with D unresolved. This TCR was recovered from a girl aged 10 to 17 with multiple sclerosis. Sequencing used blood. This CDR3 reads CSALDSTTVPNYGYTF. The CDR3 region has the DNA TGCAGTGCCCTTGACTCAACGACGGTGCCTAACTATGGCTACACCTTC.